This record covers a single TCR beta chain. Sorting of unstimulated PBMCs yielded separate CD3+CD4+ and CD3+CD8+ fractions. Sequencing was performed with immunoSEQ multiplex PCR; in TCRdb, only in-frame clones are kept and a portion is missing. The table includes 40,000 to 65,000 clones, around 85% detected once. This CDR3 has 16 residues. V lost 0 bases and J lost 0, with 9 bases in between. CDR1 and CDR2 from the germline V gene are LGHNA and YNFKEQ. This sample stems from a study of T cell clones after liver transplantation. Across the whole study: TCRbeta sequencing after a pre-transplant mixed lymphocyte reaction identified graft-donor-reactive clones, later tracked in post-transplant blood. At least one year of complete immunosuppression withdrawal without enzymes over twice normal defined tolerance. Samples came pre-transplant, pre-randomization before withdrawal, and post-randomization after withdrawal ended.

This rearrangement joins TRBV4-2 to TRBJ1-3; possibly TRBD1 for D (5 bases). The source material was CD4+ T cells from blood, sampled before liver transplant. This receptor was obtained from a human donor who received a liver transplant. CDR3 sequence: CASSQERTSSGNTIYF. In DNA form, the CDR3 reads TGTGCCAGCAGCCAAGAACGGACAAGCTCTGGAAACACCATATATTTT.